One and the same sample provided the 22 T cell receptor beta chains below, sequenced in a study of cytomegalovirus exposure and HLA in healthy donors. A multiplex PCR was run with 60 Vbeta primers and 13 Jbeta primers. Sequenced by immunoSEQ multiplex PCR; TCRdb stores in-frame clones only, minus some. The sample includes 210,000 or so clones, more than 75% seen only once; the top ten take over 1%. Sequenced sample: PBMCs. The receptors derive from a human donor in good health.

The chain links TRBV19 to TRBJ2-5, with 12 bases identical to TRBD2. With 5 bases clipped from V and 3 bases from J, the junction kept 4 bases outside the gene matches. The germline gives CDR1 LNHDA, CDR2 SQIVND (reference sequence). The CDR3 is 15 residues long. The CDR3 loop reads CASSSTSGREETQYF. CDR3 coding DNA: TGTGCCAGTAGTTCGACTAGCGGGAGAGAAGAGACCCAGTACTTC.

This clone is a singleton in its sample. The chain carries TRBV9 and TRBJ2-5, with 7 positions matching TRBD2. The V gene's germline CDR1 is SGDLS and CDR2 YYNGEE. The length of the CDR3 is 14 residues. The V and J ends lost 4 bases and 5 bases, in that order; junction bases with no gene match: 8. The CDR3: CASSKSQGGETQYF. The CDR3 nucleotides are TGTGCCAGCAGCAAATCTCAGGGAGGGGAGACCCAGTACTTC.

This clone has a single count. The chain links TRBV30 to TRBJ1-1; TRBD1 matches at 7 bases. J was trimmed by 0 bases and V by 4 bases; bases with no gene match: 2. This CDR3 is 13 amino acids long. The germline CDR1 and CDR2 sequences are GTSNPN and SVGIG (reference sequence). The CDR3 nucleotides are TGTGCCTGGAAAGGACAGGTGAACACTGAAGCTTTCTTT. This sequence encodes CAWKGQVNTEAFF. Filled out from reference TRBV30 and TRBJ1-1, the complete variable domain reads SQTIHQWPATLVQPVGSPLSLECTVEGTSNPNLYWYRQAAGRGLQLLFYSVGIGQISSEVPQNLSASRPQDRQFILSSKKLLLSDSGFYLCAWKGQVNTEAFFGQGTRLTVV.

The chain employs TRBV23-1 and TRBJ2-7, with a tentative D call TRBD2 (5 bases). TRBV23-1 falls under the ORF class, with uncertain function. The CDR3 runs 13 residues. With 4 bases removed from V and 0 bases from J, the gap between germline ends came to 7 bases. Here the CDR3 DNA reads TGCGCCAGCAGTCTTCGGGGCTCCTACGAGCAGTACTTC. Translated: CASSLRGSYEQYF.

The chain uses TRBV19 and TRBJ2-7; 9 bases match TRBD2. The length of the CDR3 is 16 residues. The V gene end was trimmed by 0 bases and the J gene end by 7 bases; junction bases not matched to a gene: 10. Germline V CDR1 and CDR2: LNHDA, SQIVND (reference sequence). The CDR3 loop is CASSIDPVAGDREQYF. The DNA for the CDR3 is TGTGCCAGTAGTATAGATCCGGTAGCGGGAGATCGGGAGCAGTACTTC.

CDR3 loop: CASTFRVYSYEQYF. DNA for the CDR3: TGTGCCAGTACATTCAGGGTATACTCCTACGAGCAGTACTTC. The V gene is TRBV28, the J gene TRBJ2-7, with a tentative D call TRBD1 (5 bases). V shed 9 bases and J shed 0 bases, with 15 bases lying between them. This CDR3 comprises 14 residues. Germline CDR1 and CDR2: MDHEN and SYDVKM.

The V and J genes are TRBV5-1 and TRBJ2-7, with 9 bases matching TRBD1. Unmatched junction bases numbered 11, after V lost 4 bases and J lost 0 bases. Germline-derived CDR1 and CDR2 are SGHRS and YFSETQ. CDR3 length equals 17 residues. The CDR3 region has the DNA TGCGCCAGCAGCGTAACCACCGGGACAGGGAGCTCCTACGAGCAGTACTTC. This translates into CASSVTTGTGSSYEQYF.

The J gene is TRBJ1-2, the V gene TRBV15; 7 nucleotides match TRBD1. There are 15 residues in the CDR3. Germline V lookup: CDR1 LNHNV, CDR2 YYDKDF (reference sequence). V dropped 1 base and J dropped 4; count of bases not matched to a gene: 6. CDR3 sequence (DNA): TGTGCCACCAGCAGAGCTGGGGGACAGCCCTATGGCTACACCTTC. It is translated as CATSRAGGQPYGYTF.

The J gene is TRBJ2-1, the V gene TRBV29-1; 7 bases fit TRBD1. V trimming: 5 bases; J trimming: 7 bases; junction bases outside the gene matches: 8. The CDR3 runs to 13 residues. Germline lookup yields CDR1 SQVTM and CDR2 ANQGSEA. CDR3 loop: CSVTGDSQNEQFF. For the CDR3, the DNA is TGCAGCGTTACAGGGGATTCCCAGAATGAGCAGTTCTTC.

Only a few counts were recorded for this clone. CDR3 nucleotides: TGTGCCAGCAGCCAAGAGGTCAGGCTAGCCTCCTACAATGAGCAGTTCTTC. Amino acid sequence: CASSQEVRLASYNEQFF. This sequence joins TRBV4-2 and TRBJ2-1; TRBD2 is a possible D gene (5 bases). Germline V gene lookup returns CDR1 LGHNA and CDR2 YNFKEQ. Trimming pared 0 bases from V and 0 bases from J, leaving 12 bases between. The CDR3 runs 17 residues.

The V and J genes are TRBV29-1 and TRBJ2-7, with 7 bases that match TRBD1. The CDR3 runs to 14 residues. Germline V gene sequence: CDR1 SQVTM, CDR2 ANQGSEA. Germline trimming cut 3 bases from V and 0 bases from J; bases unmatched to any gene: 5. Here the CDR3 reads CSVETGTASYEQYF. CDR3 DNA sequence: TGCAGCGTTGAGACCGGGACAGCCTCCTACGAGCAGTACTTC.

The chain has TRBV6-5 and TRBJ2-5; 8 bases align to TRBD1. The germline CDR1 and CDR2 sequences are MNHEY and SVGAGI. V shed 2 bases and J 2 bases; nucleotides not matched to a gene: 7. The CDR3 contains 16 residues. The DNA for the CDR3 is TGTGCCAGCAGTTACGACAGGGGCGACATACAAGAGACCCAGTACTTC. Translation: CASSYDRGDIQETQYF.

The rearrangement uses TRBV27 and TRBJ2-7; D might be TRBD2 (6 bases). Trimming cost V 3 bases and J 4 bases, with 16 bases left between them. Germline V gene sequence: CDR1 MNHEY, CDR2 SMNVEV (reference sequence). CDR3 length: 15 residues. The CDR3, as DNA: TGTGCCAGCAGTTTTATATCCGGGAGTAGGTACGAGCAGTACTTC. Translating it yields CASSFISGSRYEQYF.

V gene TRBV18 combines with J gene TRBJ2-2; D is ambiguous. The CDR3 runs to 16 residues. The germline CDR1 and CDR2 sequences are KGHSH and LQKENI. V was shortened by 0 bases and J by 0 bases, with 8 bases between the two germline ends. CDR3 DNA: TGTGCCAGCTCACCACCCCCCCCCGCGAACACCGGGGAGCTGTTTTTT. It is translated as CASSPPPPANTGELFF.

The rearrangement joins TRBV11-2 to TRBJ1-2, with 7 bases that match TRBD1. The CDR3 is made up of 14 amino acids. Trimming took 0 bases from V and 4 from J; bases not matched to a gene: 2. In germline, CDR1 is SGHAT, CDR2 FQNNGV. The CDR3 sequence is CASSLDTGAYGYTF. The CDR3 DNA sequence: TGTGCCAGCAGCTTAGACACAGGGGCCTATGGCTACACCTTC.

V gene TRBV15 combines with J gene TRBJ2-3; D remains ambiguous. V was pared by 0 bases and J by 4 bases, with 8 bases between. This CDR3 contains 14 residues. The germline CDR1 and CDR2 sequences are LNHNV and YYDKDF (reference sequence). For the CDR3, the DNA is TGTGCCACCAGCAGAGATCGAGGAGCAGATACGCAGTATTTT. It encodes CATSRDRGADTQYF.

This clone has only one observation. CDR3 sequence (DNA): TGTGCCAGCAGCTTAGGGGAGGGGATGGGGAATCACGAGCAGTACTTC. Protein: CASSLGEGMGNHEQYF. This chain uses TRBV11-2 with TRBJ2-7; 7 nucleotides line up with TRBD2. Germline CDR1 SGHAT, CDR2 FQNNGV. J was trimmed by 5 bases and V by 1 base; bases with no gene match: 11. The CDR3 length is 16 residues.

The rearrangement joins TRBV6-1 to TRBJ1-1; 9 nucleotides agree with TRBD1. Germline CDR1 and CDR2: MNHNS and SASEGT. CDR3 length: 15 amino acids. The V and J ends lost 3 bases and 7 bases, in that order; junction bases with no gene match: 9. The CDR3 spells CASSDPGQGVFEAFF. Here the CDR3 DNA reads TGTGCCAGCAGTGACCCGGGACAGGGAGTTTTTGAAGCTTTCTTT.

The V gene is TRBV10-3, the J gene TRBJ2-7; TRBD1 agrees at 11 bases. The junction had 10 bases not matched to a gene; V was cut back by 10 bases and J by 2 bases. This CDR3 is built from 15 residues. CDR1 is ENHRY, CDR2 SYGVKD, per germline. The CDR3 coding sequence is TGTGCCACCACACCGGGACAGGGGGATCCCTACGAGCAGTACTTC. Translated, it gives CATTPGQGDPYEQYF.

The V call is TRBV7-9, the J call TRBJ2-2; D is perhaps TRBD1 (5 bases). V shed 5 bases and J shed 4 bases, with 11 bases lying between them. The CDR3 is made up of 14 amino acids. Looked up from germline, CDR1 is SEHNR and CDR2 is FQNEAQ (reference sequence). DNA for the CDR3: TGTGCCAGCAGCCTGACAGAAGCCACCGGGGAGCTGTTTTTT. The encoded protein is CASSLTEATGELFF.

In the case of this clone: The junction departs from germline at one end; a sequencing error may be responsible. V is TRBV7-9 and J is TRBJ2-5; possible D gene TRBD2, 5 bases. CDR1 SEHNR and CDR2 FQNEAQ come from the germline V gene (reference sequence). The CDR3 contains 13 residues. CDR3 region: CSSSQRRRETQYF. CDR3 DNA sequence: TGTTCCAGCAGCCAGCGGAGACGAGAGACCCAGTACTTC.

The chain uses TRBV28 and TRBJ1-1; D not resolved. Trimming removed 10 bases from V and 2 bases from J, with 14 bases in between. From germline, CDR1 is MDHEN and CDR2 SYDVKM. This CDR3 contains 13 residues. For the CDR3, the DNA is TGTGCCACCCGAAGGGAGGGTAACACTGAAGCTTTCTTT. Residues: CATRREGNTEAFF.